This TCR beta chain was recorded in a study of blood T cells in healthy people across ages. V was pared by 3 bases and J by 9 bases, with 13 bases of the junction left unmatched. This CDR3 is built from 16 residues. Germline loops: CDR1 MNHEY, CDR2 SMNVEV (reference sequence). The second PCR ran about 6 to 12 cycles with a sample-barcoded 5' primer and J-beta primers. TCRdb re-analysed the 5' RACE reads in MiXCR, keeping a single row per CDR3 protein. The table shows approximately 800,000 distinct CDR3 sequences, with roughly 34% occurring only once. Sequencing used blood. The chain links TRBV27 to TRBJ2-1; 8 nucleotides match TRBD2. The clonotype was recovered from a man aged 18 to 29 in good health. The CDR3 bases are TGTGCCAGCAGTTTCGTAGCGGGGACTCAAGGTGGTGAGCAGTTCTTC. Its protein product is CASSFVAGTQGGEQFF.